The T cell receptor beta chain under discussion was sequenced for a study of breast tumors, draining lymph nodes, adjacent tissues. Study findings and constraints: Tumor repertoires ranked between lymph nodes and nontumor tissue in diversity, with V and J gene preferences. That most tumor T cells come from lymph nodes remained unproven. Tumor and nontumor repertoires were significantly more similar in luminal-like than in basal-like breast cancer.

The lymph nodes were axillary draining lymph nodes from breast cancer patients. TCRdb redid the calling of the multiplex PCR reads with MiXCR, one entry per CDR3 protein. The repertoire includes about 200,000 distinct CDR3 sequences, under 40% of them detected once, and approximately 3.3% sits in the top ten. Concerning this clonotype: What it binds is not known.

Germline V gene lookup returns CDR1 SNHLY and CDR2 FYNNEI. Losses at the gene ends were 9 bases for V and 3 bases for J; bases not matched to a gene: 5. This CDR3 is built from 13 residues. V usage is TRBV2 and J usage is TRBJ2-7; TRBD1 matches at 10 bases. This receptor was identified in a female donor with breast cancer. Some clones in this sample may be carry-over from other donors' samples. Specimen: axillary lymph node tissue. Written as DNA, the CDR3 is TGTGCCAGGATCCGGGACAGGGGCTACGAGCAGTACTTC. Its protein product is CARIRDRGYEQYF.